The clone carrying this TCR beta chain was found a few times. Data came from immunoSEQ multiplex PCR; TCRdb stores just in-frame clones and leaves some out. The table records roughly 200,000 clones, more than 65% of them present only once. These data belong to a study of blood T cell repertoires in COVID-19. The CDR3 is 14 amino acids. Germline V gene data show CDR1 as MNHEY and CDR2 as SVGAGI. Unmatched junction bases numbered 10, after V lost 6 bases and J lost 7 bases. The source is a man in his fifties with active or convalescent COVID-19. The chain has TRBV6-5 and TRBJ1-2, with 8 bases fitting TRBD1. Specimen: peripheral blood. The CDR3 coding sequence is TGTGCCAGCAGGAGCCAGGACAGGGCTGGTGGCTACACCTTC. Translating it yields CASRSQDRAGGYTF.